Shown below are 3 T cell receptor beta chains from a single sample sequenced in a study of T cells after yellow fever vaccination. TCRdb used MiXCR to reprocess the 5' RACE reads, holding one entry per CDR3 protein. The sample contains about 340,000 distinct CDR3 sequences, more than 8.5% of which appear only once. The sample was PBMCs, taken on the day of the first yellow fever vaccination. These receptor sequences come from a man between 18 and 29 years old who received the YFV17D yellow fever vaccine.

This clonotype has a handful of counts. The chain joins TRBV12-3 or TRBV12-4 to TRBJ2-2, with D hard to call. V gave up 6 bases and J gave up 3 bases, with 11 bases separating them. The CDR3 is 14 residues long. CDR3 region: CASSPWPDTGELFF. In DNA form, the CDR3 reads TGTGCCAGCAGCCCCTGGCCCGACACCGGGGAGCTGTTTTTT.

This clonotype has at least ten counts. V and J are TRBV4-3 and TRBJ2-2; D remains unclear. Germline assignment: CDR1 LGHNA and CDR2 YSLEER. CDR3 length equals 13 residues. V lost 2 bases and J lost 4, with 5 bases in between. This chain's CDR3 is CASSQLTTGELFF. CDR3 nucleotide sequence: TGCGCCAGCAGCCAATTAACCACCGGGGAGCTGTTTTTT.

This clonotype has a count of ten or more. This chain joins TRBV5-1 and TRBJ1-2, with D hard to call. The CDR3 covers 12 residues. The germline V gene has CDR1 SGHRS and CDR2 YFSETQ. With 4 bases removed from V and 5 bases from J, the gap between germline ends came to 9 bases. CDR3 sequence: CASSEREYGYTF. The DNA for the CDR3 is TGCGCCAGCAGCGAGAGGGAATATGGCTACACCTTC.